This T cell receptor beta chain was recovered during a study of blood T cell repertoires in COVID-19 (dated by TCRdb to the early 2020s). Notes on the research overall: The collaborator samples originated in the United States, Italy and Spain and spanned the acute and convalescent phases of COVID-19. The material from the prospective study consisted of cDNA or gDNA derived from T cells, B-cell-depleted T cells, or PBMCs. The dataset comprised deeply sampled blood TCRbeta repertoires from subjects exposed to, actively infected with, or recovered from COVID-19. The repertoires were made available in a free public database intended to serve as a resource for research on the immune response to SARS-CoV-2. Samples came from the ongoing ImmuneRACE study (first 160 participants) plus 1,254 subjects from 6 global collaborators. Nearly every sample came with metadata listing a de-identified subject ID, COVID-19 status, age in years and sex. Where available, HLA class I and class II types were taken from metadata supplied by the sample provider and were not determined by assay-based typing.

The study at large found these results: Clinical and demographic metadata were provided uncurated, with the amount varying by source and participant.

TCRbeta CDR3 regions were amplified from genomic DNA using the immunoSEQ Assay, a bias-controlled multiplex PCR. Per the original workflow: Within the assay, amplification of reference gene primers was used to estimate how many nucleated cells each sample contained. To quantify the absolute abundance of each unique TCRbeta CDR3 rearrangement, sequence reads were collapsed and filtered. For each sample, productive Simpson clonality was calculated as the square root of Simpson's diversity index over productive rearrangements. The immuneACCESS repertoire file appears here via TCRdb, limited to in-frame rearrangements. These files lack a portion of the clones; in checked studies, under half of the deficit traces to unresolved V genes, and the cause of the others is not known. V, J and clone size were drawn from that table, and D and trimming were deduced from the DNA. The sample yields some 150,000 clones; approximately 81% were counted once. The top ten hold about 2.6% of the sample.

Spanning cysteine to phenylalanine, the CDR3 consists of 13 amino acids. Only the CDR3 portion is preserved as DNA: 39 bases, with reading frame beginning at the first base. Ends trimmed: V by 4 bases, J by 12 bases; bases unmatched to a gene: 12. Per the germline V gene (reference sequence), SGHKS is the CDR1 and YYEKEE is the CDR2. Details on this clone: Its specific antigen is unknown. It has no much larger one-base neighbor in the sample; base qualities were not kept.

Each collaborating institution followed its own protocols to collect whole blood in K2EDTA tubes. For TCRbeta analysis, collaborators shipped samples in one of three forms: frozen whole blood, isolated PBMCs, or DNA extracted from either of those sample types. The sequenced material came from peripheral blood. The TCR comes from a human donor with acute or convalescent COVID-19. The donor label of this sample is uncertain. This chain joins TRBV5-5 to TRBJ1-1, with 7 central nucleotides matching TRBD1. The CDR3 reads CASSLGTELATFF. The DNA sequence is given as TGTGCCAGCAGCCTGGGGACAGAACTCGCGACTTTCTTT.